Listed below are T cell receptor beta chains from one sample, sequenced in a study of CD8 T cell repertoires and HIV-1 epitope variants. Assay used: immunoSEQ multiplex PCR; TCRdb lists only in-frame clones, some missing. This sample carries tens of thousands of clones, roughly four fifths of them seen once, and the ten largest clones take around a quarter. Sequences were obtained from uncultured baseline CD8+ T cells from peripheral blood mononuclear cells (PBMCs). Receptor source: a male donor with HIV. The CDR3 runs from the conserved cysteine through the conserved F or W. A D gene is named only where the DNA matches it firmly. The size field is filled for only some rows; it gives once, few, many or a size class.

D gene,CDR3 length,J gene,V gene,clone size,CDR3 DNA,CDR3 protein
NA,16,TRBJ2-7,TRBV6-5,few,TGTGCCAGCAGTTACTCTTATCGGGGAAGATCCTACGAGCAGTACTTC,CASSYSYRGRSYEQYF
NA,14,TRBJ2-5,TRBV9,NA,TGTGCCAGCAGCGTAGGACTGAGGGCTGAGACCCAGTACTTC,CASSVGLRAETQYF
TRBD1,13,TRBJ1-1,TRBV4-1,few,TGCGCCAGCAGCCTTACAGGGGGCACTGAAGCTTTCTTT,CASSLTGGTEAFF
TRBD2,13,TRBJ2-7,TRBV5-6,NA,TGTGCCAGCAGCTTGGTGTCGGGGGGCGAGCAGTACTTC,CASSLVSGGEQYF
NA,13,TRBJ1-1,TRBV29-1,NA,TGCAGCGTTGCAAGGGTTCTGAACACTGAAGCTTTCTTT,CSVARVLNTEAFF
NA,14,TRBJ1-5,TRBV28,NA,TGTGCCAGCAGTTTAGATGCAGGGTATCAGCCCCAGCATTTT,CASSLDAGYQPQHF
NA,13,TRBJ1-5,TRBV6-6,NA,TGTGCCAGCAGTTCGAGGGCCGATCAGCCCCAGCATTTT,CASSSRADQPQHF
NA,13,TRBJ1-5,TRBV19,NA,TGTGCCAGTAGTGTAGGGGTAAGGCAGCCCCAGCATTTT,CASSVGVRQPQHF
TRBD1,15,TRBJ2-3,TRBV29-1,NA,TGCAGCGTTGAGACAGGGACAGGGCGGACAGATACGCAGTATTTT,CSVETGTGRTDTQYF
TRBD1,13,TRBJ1-5,TRBV2,NA,TGTGCCAGCAGTTGGACAGGGGAACAGCCCCAGCATTTT,CASSWTGEQPQHF
NA,12,TRBJ2-4,TRBV6-5,NA,TGTGCCAGCATTGTGGCCAAAAACATTCAGTACTTC,CASIVAKNIQYF
TRBD1,14,TRBJ2-1,TRBV5-1,NA,TGCGCCAGCAGCTTGGGGGACAGGAACAATGAGCAGTTCTTC,CASSLGDRNNEQFF
NA,16,TRBJ2-2,TRBV2,NA,TGTGCCAGCAGTGAAGTGAGGGTAGGGGTCACCGGGGAGCTGTTTTTT,CASSEVRVGVTGELFF
NA,15,TRBJ2-3,TRBV6-5,NA,TGTGCCAGTGCCGGGGTCCGAGATGCACGGAATACGCAGTATTTT,CASAGVRDARNTQYF
TRBD2,13,TRBJ2-1,TRBV2,medium-sized,TGTGCCGGAAGCGGGAGGTCCTACAATGAGCAGTTCTTC,CAGSGRSYNEQFF
NA,11,TRBJ2-7,TRBV6-5,NA,TGTGCCAGCAGTGGTTCCTACGAGCAGTACTTC,CASSGSYEQYF
NA,15,TRBJ2-7,TRBV7-2,NA,TGTGCCAGCAGCTTAACGCGTTCTCGGGGCTACGAGCAGTACTTC,CASSLTRSRGYEQYF
NA,13,TRBJ1-5,TRBV7-2,NA,TGTGCCAGCAGCCTCTCAGGGAATCAGCCCCAGCATTTT,CASSLSGNQPQHF
NA,19,TRBJ2-7,TRBV7-2,NA,TGTGCCAGCAGCTTAGCGATACGGGCAACAGGCTTAAACTCCTACGAGCAGTACTTC,CASSLAIRATGLNSYEQYF
NA,15,TRBJ2-1,TRBV6-1,NA,TGTGCCAGCAGTGAATCCCCCACTAGGAGTCATGAGCAGTTCTTC,CASSESPTRSHEQFF
NA,13,TRBJ2-3,TRBV28,few,TGTGCCAGCTGGACGACTTTAGCCCCTACGCAGTATTTT,CASWTTLAPTQYF
NA,15,TRBJ1-2,TRBV7-9,NA,TGTGCCAGCAGCCCGGCGGGCAGGGCGAACTATGGCTACACCTTC,CASSPAGRANYGYTF
NA,14,TRBJ1-5,TRBV5-6,many,TGTGCCAGCAGCTGGGGACCGGAGGGGCAGCCCCAGCATTTT,CASSWGPEGQPQHF
NA,13,TRBJ1-1,TRBV10-1,NA,TGCGCCAGCAAGTACAACCAGAACACTGAAGCTTTCTTT,CASKYNQNTEAFF
NA,14,TRBJ2-7,TRBV19,NA,TGTGCCAGTAGTCAAAGCAGGATGGGGATCGAGCAGTACTTC,CASSQSRMGIEQYF
TRBD2,13,TRBJ2-7,TRBV5-1,NA,TGCGCCAGCAGCTTGGGACTAGCGGGAGCAATGAACTTC,CASSLGLAGAMNF
NA,14,TRBJ1-1,TRBV18,NA,TGTGCCAGCTCACCACAGGGAGGGGACACTGAAGCTTTCTTT,CASSPQGGDTEAFF
TRBD2,17,TRBJ2-2,TRBV7-7,NA,TGTGCTAGCAGCTTAGAGGCGGGAGGGCCAGTCACCGGGGAGCTGTTTTTT,CASSLEAGGPVTGELFF
NA,16,TRBJ1-5,TRBV30,NA,TGTGCCTGGAGTGCCACAGGTTTCGCGGGCAATCAGCCCCAGCATTTT,CAWSATGFAGNQPQHF
NA,16,TRBJ2-1,TRBV5-4,NA,TGTGCCAGCAGCTTGGTGGCGGGGGCTTTTTACAATGAGCAGTTCTTC,CASSLVAGAFYNEQFF
NA,13,TRBJ2-5,TRBV7-9,once,TGTGCCAGCAGCCCGGACTCGGAGGAGACCCAGTACTTC,CASSPDSEETQYF
TRBD2,14,TRBJ2-5,TRBV5-4,once,TGTGCCAGCAGCTTGGGGACTAGCGACGCGACCCAGTACTTC,CASSLGTSDATQYF
TRBD2,18,TRBJ2-6,TRBV7-2,NA,TGTGCCAGCAGCTCAGGGAGGGACCCTAACTCTGGGGCCAACGTCCTGACTTTC,CASSSGRDPNSGANVLTF
TRBD1,14,TRBJ2-7,TRBV30,NA,TGTGCCTGGTGGAGTCGGACAGGGGACTACGAGCAGTACTTC,CAWWSRTGDYEQYF
NA,15,TRBJ1-2,TRBV2,once,TGTGCCAGCAGTGGGGCGGGGTTGGAACACTATGGCTACACCTTC,CASSGAGLEHYGYTF
NA,15,TRBJ1-2,TRBV14,NA,TGTGCCAGCAGCCAAGATATTCGGCCAGGGGATGGCTACACCTTC,CASSQDIRPGDGYTF
TRBD1,15,TRBJ2-6,TRBV7-2,NA,TGTGCCAGCAGCCATACAGGGGCTGGGGCCAACGTCCTGACTTTC,CASSHTGAGANVLTF
NA,15,TRBJ2-1,TRBV6-6,NA,TGTGCCAGCAGTCCCTCGCCTAGCGACCACAATGAGCAGTTCTTC,CASSPSPSDHNEQFF
NA,15,TRBJ1-5,TRBV7-9,NA,TGTGCCAGCAGCTTTGCAGGGACGGGGAATCAGCCCCAGCATTTT,CASSFAGTGNQPQHF
TRBD2,16,TRBJ2-3,TRBV7-6,NA,TGTGCCAGCAGCCCCCGACTAGCGGGGGGATCAGATACGCAGTATTTT,CASSPRLAGGSDTQYF
NA,16,TRBJ1-5,TRBV28,NA,TGTGCCAGCAGTTTGGTAGGGCACCAAAGGCAGCAGCCCCAGCATTTT,CASSLVGHQRQQPQHF
NA,12,TRBJ1-1,TRBV30,NA,TGTGCCGGAGAGATAGGTTACACTGAAGCTTTCTTT,CAGEIGYTEAFF
TRBD2,21,TRBJ2-7,TRBV13,NA,TGTGCCAGCAGCCGTTTCGTTGGGCCGCAGAGAGGACTAGCGTACTCCTACGAGCAGTACTTC,CASSRFVGPQRGLAYSYEQYF
TRBD1,15,TRBJ2-7,TRBV19,NA,TGTGCCAGTAGTATCGGACAGGGTAGTCTCTACGAGCAGTACTTC,CASSIGQGSLYEQYF
NA,13,TRBJ1-1,TRBV11-2,once,TGTGCCAGCAGCCCTGGGGGGGGCACTGAAGCTTTCTTT,CASSPGGGTEAFF
TRBD2,17,TRBJ2-3,TRBV27,once,TGTGCCAGCGGCCCGGGGACTAGCGGGACTAGCACAGATACGCAGTATTTT,CASGPGTSGTSTDTQYF
NA,12,TRBJ2-7,TRBV19,few,TGTGCCACCGGCGCAGGTTTCTACGAGCAGTACTTC,CATGAGFYEQYF
NA,14,TRBJ1-3,TRBV9,NA,TGTGCCAGCAGCGTAAGTCGAGGGTTAAACACCATATATTTT,CASSVSRGLNTIYF
NA,14,TRBJ1-3,TRBV29-1,NA,TGCAGCGTTGAAGTTGGATTCTCTGGAAACACCATATATTTT,CSVEVGFSGNTIYF
TRBD1,18,TRBJ2-4,TRBV5-6,NA,TGTGCCAGCAGCCCCCTTGGACAGGGAGAAAGAGCCAAAAACATTCAGTACTTC,CASSPLGQGERAKNIQYF
TRBD1,13,TRBJ2-7,TRBV6-5,NA,TGTGCCAGCAGTTACGGGACAGGATACGAGCAGTACTTC,CASSYGTGYEQYF
NA,13,TRBJ1-1,TRBV4-2,NA,TGTGCCAGCAGCCACGGACAGAACACTGAAGCTTTCTTT,CASSHGQNTEAFF
NA,14,TRBJ1-2,TRBV7-3,NA,TGTGCCAGCAGTTTAAGGGCAGGATTATCCGGCTACACCTTC,CASSLRAGLSGYTF
NA,14,TRBJ1-1,TRBV6-6,NA,TGTGCCAGCAGCCACCCACAAGAGAACACTGAAGCTTTCTTT,CASSHPQENTEAFF